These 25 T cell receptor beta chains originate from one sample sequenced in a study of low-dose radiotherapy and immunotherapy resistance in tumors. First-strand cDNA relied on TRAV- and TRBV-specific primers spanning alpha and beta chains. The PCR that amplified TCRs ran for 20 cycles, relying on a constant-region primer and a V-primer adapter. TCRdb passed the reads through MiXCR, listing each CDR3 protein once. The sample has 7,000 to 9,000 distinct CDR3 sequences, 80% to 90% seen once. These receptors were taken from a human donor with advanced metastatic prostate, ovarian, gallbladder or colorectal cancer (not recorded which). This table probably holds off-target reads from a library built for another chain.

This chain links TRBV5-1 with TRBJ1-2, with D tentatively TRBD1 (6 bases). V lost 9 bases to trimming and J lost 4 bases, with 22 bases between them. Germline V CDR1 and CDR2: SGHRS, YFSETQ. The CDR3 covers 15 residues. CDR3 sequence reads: CATKTEPGDRYGYTF. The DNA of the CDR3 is TGCGCCACCAAAACGGAACCAGGGGACCGCTATGGCTACACCTTC.

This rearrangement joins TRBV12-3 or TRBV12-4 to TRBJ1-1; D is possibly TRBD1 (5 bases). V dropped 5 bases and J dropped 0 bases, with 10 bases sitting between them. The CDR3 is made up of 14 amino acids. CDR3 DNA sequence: TGTGCCAGCAGTGCCGGGACGGTGAACACTGAAGCTTTCTTT. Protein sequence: CASSAGTVNTEAFF.

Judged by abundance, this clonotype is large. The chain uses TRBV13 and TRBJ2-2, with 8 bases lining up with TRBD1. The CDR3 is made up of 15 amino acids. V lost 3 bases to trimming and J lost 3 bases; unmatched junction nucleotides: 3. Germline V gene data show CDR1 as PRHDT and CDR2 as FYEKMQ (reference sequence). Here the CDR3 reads CASSFLDRDTGELFF. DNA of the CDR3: TGTGCCAGCAGCTTCCTGGACAGGGACACCGGGGAGCTGTTTTTT.

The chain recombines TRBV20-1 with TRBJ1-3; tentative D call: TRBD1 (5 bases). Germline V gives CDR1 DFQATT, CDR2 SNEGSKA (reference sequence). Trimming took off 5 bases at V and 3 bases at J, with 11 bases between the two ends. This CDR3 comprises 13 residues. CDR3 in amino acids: CSARQRNGNTIYF. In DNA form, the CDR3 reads TGCAGTGCTCGACAGAGAAATGGAAACACCATATATTTT.

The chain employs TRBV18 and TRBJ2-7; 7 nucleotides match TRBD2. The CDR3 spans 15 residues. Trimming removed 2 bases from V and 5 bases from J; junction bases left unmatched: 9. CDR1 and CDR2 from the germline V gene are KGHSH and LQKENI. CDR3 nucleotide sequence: TGTGCCAGCTCACCAGCGGGGGTGTTAGCCCACGAGCAGTACTTC. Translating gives CASSPAGVLAHEQYF.

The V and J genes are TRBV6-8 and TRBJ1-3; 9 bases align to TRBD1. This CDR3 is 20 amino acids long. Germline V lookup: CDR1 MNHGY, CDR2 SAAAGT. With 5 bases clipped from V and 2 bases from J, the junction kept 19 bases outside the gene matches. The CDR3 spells CASSEPGGTGPPRAGNTIYF. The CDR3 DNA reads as TGTGCCAGCAGTGAACCCGGAGGGACAGGGCCCCCACGGGCTGGAAACACCATATATTTT.

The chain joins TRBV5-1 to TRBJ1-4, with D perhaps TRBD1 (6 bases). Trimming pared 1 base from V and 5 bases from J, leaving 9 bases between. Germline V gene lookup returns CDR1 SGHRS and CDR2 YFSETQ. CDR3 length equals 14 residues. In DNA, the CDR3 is TGCGCCAGCAGCTTGTGGGGGGCGAATGAAAAACTGTTTTTT. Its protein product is CASSLWGANEKLFF.

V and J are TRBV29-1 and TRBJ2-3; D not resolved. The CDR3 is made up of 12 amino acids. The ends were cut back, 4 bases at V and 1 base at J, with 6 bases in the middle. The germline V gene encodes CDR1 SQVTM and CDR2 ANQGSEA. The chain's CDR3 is CSVAQGTDTQYF. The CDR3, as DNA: TGCAGCGTTGCCCAGGGCACAGATACGCAGTATTTT.

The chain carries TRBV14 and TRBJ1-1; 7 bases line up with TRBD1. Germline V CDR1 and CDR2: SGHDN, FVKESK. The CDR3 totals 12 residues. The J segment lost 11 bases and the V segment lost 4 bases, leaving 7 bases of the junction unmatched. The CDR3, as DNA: TGTGCCAGCAGCCCTGGGACAGTGATCGCTTTCTTT. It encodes CASSPGTVIAFF.

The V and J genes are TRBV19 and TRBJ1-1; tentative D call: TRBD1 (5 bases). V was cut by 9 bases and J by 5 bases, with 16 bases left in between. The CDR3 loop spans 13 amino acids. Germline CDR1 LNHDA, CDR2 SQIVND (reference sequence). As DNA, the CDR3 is TGTGCCAGCAAGGGGTCATCAGGAACTGAAGCTTTCTTT. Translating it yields CASKGSSGTEAFF.

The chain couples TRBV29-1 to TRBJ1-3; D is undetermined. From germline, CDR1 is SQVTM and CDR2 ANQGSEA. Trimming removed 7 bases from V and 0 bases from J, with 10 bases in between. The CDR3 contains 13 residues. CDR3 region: CSAQSFSGNTIYF. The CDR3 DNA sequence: TGCAGCGCACAGAGTTTCTCTGGAAACACCATATATTTT.

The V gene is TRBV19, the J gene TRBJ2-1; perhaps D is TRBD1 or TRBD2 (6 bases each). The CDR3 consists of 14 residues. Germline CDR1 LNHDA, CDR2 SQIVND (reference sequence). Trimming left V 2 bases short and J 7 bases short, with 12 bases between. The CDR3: CASSIIQGGNEQFF. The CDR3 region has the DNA TGTGCCAGTAGTATAATTCAAGGGGGGAATGAGCAGTTCTTC.

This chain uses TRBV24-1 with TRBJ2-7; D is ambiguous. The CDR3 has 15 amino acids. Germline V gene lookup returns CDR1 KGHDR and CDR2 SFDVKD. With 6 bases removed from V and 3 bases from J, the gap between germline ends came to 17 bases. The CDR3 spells CATSSTQIGYYEQYF. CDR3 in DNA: TGTGCCACCAGTTCGACCCAAATTGGATACTACGAGCAGTACTTC.

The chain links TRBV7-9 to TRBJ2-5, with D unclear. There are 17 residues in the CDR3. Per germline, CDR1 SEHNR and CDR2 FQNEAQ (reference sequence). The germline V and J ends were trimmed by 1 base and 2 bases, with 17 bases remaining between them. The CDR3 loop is CASSLEALAVPQETQYF. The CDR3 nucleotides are TGTGCCAGCAGCTTAGAGGCTTTGGCTGTACCTCAAGAGACCCAGTACTTC.

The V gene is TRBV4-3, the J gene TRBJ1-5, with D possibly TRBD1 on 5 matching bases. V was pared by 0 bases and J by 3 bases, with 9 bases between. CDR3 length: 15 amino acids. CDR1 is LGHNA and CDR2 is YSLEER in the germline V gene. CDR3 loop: CASSQDRGYNQPQHF. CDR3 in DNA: TGCGCCAGCAGCCAAGATCGGGGCTACAATCAGCCCCAGCATTTT.

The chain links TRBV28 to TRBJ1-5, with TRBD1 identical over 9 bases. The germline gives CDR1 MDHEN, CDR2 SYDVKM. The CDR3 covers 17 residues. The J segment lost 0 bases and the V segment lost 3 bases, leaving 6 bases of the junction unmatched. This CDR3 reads CASSFDRGVSSNQPQHF. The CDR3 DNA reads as TGTGCCAGCAGTTTCGACAGGGGGGTCAGTAGCAATCAGCCCCAGCATTTT.

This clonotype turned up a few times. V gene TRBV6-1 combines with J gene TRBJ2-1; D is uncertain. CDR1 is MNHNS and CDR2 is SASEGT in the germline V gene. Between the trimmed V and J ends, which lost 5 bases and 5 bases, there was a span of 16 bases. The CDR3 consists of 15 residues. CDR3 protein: CASSYGIESNNEQFF. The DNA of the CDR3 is TGTGCCAGCAGTTATGGGATCGAGTCAAACAATGAGCAGTTCTTC.

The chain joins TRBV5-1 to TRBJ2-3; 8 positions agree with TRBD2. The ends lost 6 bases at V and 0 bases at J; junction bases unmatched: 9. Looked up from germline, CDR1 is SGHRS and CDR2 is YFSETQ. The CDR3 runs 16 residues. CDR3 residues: CASKSGGSSSTDTQYF. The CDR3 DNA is TGCGCCAGCAAATCGGGAGGGTCCTCTAGCACAGATACGCAGTATTTT.

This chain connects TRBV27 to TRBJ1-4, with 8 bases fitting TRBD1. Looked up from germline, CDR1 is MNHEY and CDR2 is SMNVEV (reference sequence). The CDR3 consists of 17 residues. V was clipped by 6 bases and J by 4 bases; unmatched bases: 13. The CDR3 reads CASRVSPGTGFNEKLFF. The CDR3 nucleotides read TGTGCCAGCAGAGTATCCCCCGGGACAGGCTTTAATGAAAAACTGTTTTTT. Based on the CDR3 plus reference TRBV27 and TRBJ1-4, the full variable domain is EAQVTQNPRYLITVTGKKLTVTCSQNMNHEYMSWYRQDPGLGLRQIYYSMNVEVTDKGDVPEGYKVSRKEKRNFPLILESPSPNQTSLYFCASRVSPGTGFNEKLFFGSGTQLSVL.

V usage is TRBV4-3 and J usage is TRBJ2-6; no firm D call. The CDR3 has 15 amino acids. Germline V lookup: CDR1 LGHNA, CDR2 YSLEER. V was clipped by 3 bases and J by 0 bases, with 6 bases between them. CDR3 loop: CASSQHPSGANVLTF. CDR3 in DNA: TGCGCCAGCAGCCAGCACCCCTCTGGGGCCAACGTCCTGACTTTC.

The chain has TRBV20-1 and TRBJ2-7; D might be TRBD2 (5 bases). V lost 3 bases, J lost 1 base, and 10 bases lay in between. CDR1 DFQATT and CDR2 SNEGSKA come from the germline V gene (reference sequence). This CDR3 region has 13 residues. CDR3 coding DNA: TGCAGTGCTAGTGGGCGGACTTCCTACGAGCAGTACTTC. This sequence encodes CSASGRTSYEQYF.

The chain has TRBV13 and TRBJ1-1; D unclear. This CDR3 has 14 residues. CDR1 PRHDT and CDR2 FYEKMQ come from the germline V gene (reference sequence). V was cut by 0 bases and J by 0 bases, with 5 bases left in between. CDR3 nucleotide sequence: TGTGCCAGCAGCTTAGGAAGGGTGAACACTGAAGCTTTCTTT. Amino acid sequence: CASSLGRVNTEAFF.

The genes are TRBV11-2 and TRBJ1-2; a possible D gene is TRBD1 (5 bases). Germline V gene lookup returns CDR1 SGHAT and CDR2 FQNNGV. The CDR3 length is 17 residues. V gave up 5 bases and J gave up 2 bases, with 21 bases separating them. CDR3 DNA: TGTGCCAGCAGCCCCCTTCCCGGTGAGGGGCACAACTATGGCTACACCTTC. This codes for CASSPLPGEGHNYGYTF.

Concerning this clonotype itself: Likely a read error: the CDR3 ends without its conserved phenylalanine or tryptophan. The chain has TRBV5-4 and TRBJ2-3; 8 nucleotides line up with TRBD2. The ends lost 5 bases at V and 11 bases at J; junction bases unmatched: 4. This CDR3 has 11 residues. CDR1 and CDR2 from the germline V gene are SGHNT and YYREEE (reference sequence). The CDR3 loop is CASSRGGMQYL. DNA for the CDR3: TGTGCCAGCAGTCGGGGGGGTATGCAGTATTTG.

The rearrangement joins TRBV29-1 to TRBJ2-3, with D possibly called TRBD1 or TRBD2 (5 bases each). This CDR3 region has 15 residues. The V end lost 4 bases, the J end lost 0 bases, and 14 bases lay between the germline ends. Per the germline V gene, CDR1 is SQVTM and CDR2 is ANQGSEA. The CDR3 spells CSVGWGSASTDTQYF. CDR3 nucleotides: TGCAGCGTTGGCTGGGGGAGCGCCAGCACAGATACGCAGTATTTT.